This TCR beta chain was recorded in a study of cytomegalovirus exposure and HLA in healthy donors. PCR used 60 Vbeta primers and 13 Jbeta primers. Measured with immunoSEQ multiplex PCR; TCRdb has only the in-frame clones, and not every one. The data contain about 150,000 clones, roughly four fifths of them singletons. The sequence was obtained from a male donor in good health and CMV-seronegative. The sequencing sample was made of PBMCs.

The CDR3 loop is CATSRGTEFNSPLHF. The DNA of the CDR3 is TGTGCCACCAGCAGAGGGACAGAGTTTAATTCACCCCTCCACTTT. This chain joins TRBV15 and TRBJ1-6, with a weak D call TRBD1 (6 bases). The V end lost 1 base, the J end lost 6 bases, and 10 bases lay between the germline ends. Germline CDR1 and CDR2: LNHNV and YYDKDF (reference sequence). The CDR3 extends over 15 amino acids.